This T cell receptor beta chain emerged from a study of blood T cell repertoires in COVID-19. Germline CDR1 reads MNHEY; CDR2 reads SVGAGI. The length of the CDR3 is 14 residues. J was trimmed by 4 bases and V by 7 bases; bases with no gene match: 9. TCRdb's copy holds only in-frame clones and misses some; the assay was immunoSEQ multiplex PCR. Here the sample spans more than 95,000 clones, approximately 88% being singletons. The specimen was peripheral blood. V gene TRBV6-5 combines with J gene TRBJ2-7; 8 bases match TRBD2. This receptor was identified in a woman in her fifties or sixties with acute or convalescent COVID-19. The CDR3 region is CASKVGLAAYEQYF. CDR3 nucleotide sequence: TGTGCCAGCAAGGTCGGACTAGCCGCATACGAGCAGTACTTC.